This T cell receptor (beta chain) originates from a study of T cell responses to AZD1222 COVID-19 vaccine. The study, taken as a whole, reports: Repertoires in all cases were sampled only once the peak T cell response had passed.

There are 16 residues in the CDR3. Unmatched junction bases numbered 7, after V lost 1 base and J lost 3 bases. Germline values: CDR1 MGHRA, CDR2 YSYEKL. This clone was seen a single time. As yet, its antigen is unknown. Produced via immunoSEQ multiplex PCR; TCRdb's table is partial and in-frame only. This table holds 150,000 to 200,000 clones, roughly 90% found once. The specimen was peripheral blood, collected on day 0 of AZD1222 vaccination. The receptor was isolated from an adult in good health. The V call is TRBV4-1, the J call TRBJ2-7, with TRBD1 identical over 9 bases. CDR3 region: CASSQAFRQGVYEQYF. The CDR3 DNA follows: TGCGCCAGCAGCCAAGCCTTCCGACAGGGGGTCTACGAGCAGTACTTC.